This entry concerns a single T cell receptor beta chain. Its antigen remains unknown. This entry comes from a study of shared clonotypes between healthy human individuals. For the study at large: CD8 memory received one plate per donor, CD8 naive two, CD4 memory three and CD4 naive three. Study-level points and caveats: For naive CD4 cells, 4% to 5% of clonotypes were shared across a few donors.

Authors' data handling: Filtering was not the same, since immunoSEQ gave junction-only sequences without quality scores. Sequencing was performed with immunoSEQ multiplex PCR; in TCRdb, only in-frame clones are kept and a portion is missing. The V and J calls and clone size come from that table; D and trimming were worked out from the DNA. The sample contains 1.6 million or so clones, roughly 96% of which appear only once. All donors qualified as healthy HIV-negative adults and had experienced no recent acute infections or vaccinations. V lost 5 bases, J lost 3 bases, and 10 bases lay in between. Germline V gene data show CDR1 as SGHTA and CDR2 as FQGNSA. The CDR3 totals 13 residues.

The sample was naive CD4+ T cells sorted from blood. Indicated subset: CD45RA+ positively selected. The V call is TRBV7-2, the J call TRBJ1-1; a possible D gene is TRBD1 (6 bases). This receptor was identified in a man under 40 in good health. CDR3 loop: CASSIQGYTEAFF. The CDR3 nucleotides are TGTGCCAGCAGCATACAGGGTTACACTGAAGCTTTCTTT.